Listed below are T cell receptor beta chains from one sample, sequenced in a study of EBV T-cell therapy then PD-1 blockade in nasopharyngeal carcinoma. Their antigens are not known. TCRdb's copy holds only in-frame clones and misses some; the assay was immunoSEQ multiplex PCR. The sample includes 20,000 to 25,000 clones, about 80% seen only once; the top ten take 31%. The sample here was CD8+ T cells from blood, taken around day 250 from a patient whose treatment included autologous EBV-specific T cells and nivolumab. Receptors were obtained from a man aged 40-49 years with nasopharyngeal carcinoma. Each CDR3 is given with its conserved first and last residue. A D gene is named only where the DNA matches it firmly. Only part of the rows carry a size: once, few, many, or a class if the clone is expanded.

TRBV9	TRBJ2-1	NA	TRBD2	TGTGCCAGCGGTAGCGGGGGGGCTAGGTTTGAGCAGTTCTTC	CASGSGGARFEQFF
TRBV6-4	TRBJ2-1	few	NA	TGTGCCAGCAGTGACGCGGACAGCGATGAGCAGTTCTTC	CASSDADSDEQFF
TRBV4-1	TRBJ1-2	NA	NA	TGCGCCAGCAGCTCTACACAAAACTATGGCTACACCTTC	CASSSTQNYGYTF
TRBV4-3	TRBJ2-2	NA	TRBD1	TGCGCCAGCAGCCAAGACCCGCCAGGGGGAACCGGGGAGCTGTTTTTT	CASSQDPPGGTGELFF
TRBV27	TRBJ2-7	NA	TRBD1	TGTGCCACCCGGGGACAGGGGGCCGCCTTTTACGAGCAGTACTTC	CATRGQGAAFYEQYF
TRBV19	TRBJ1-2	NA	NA	TGTGCCAGTATCTCCCCGTGGGAAGGCTACACCTTC	CASISPWEGYTF
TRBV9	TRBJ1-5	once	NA	TGTGCCAGCAACTATAGGGGCAGGGAGGTCAATCAGCCCCAGCATTTT	CASNYRGREVNQPQHF
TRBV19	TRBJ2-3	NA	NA	TGTGCCAGTACCCTGGGGGCAACTAGCACAGATACGCAGTATTTT	CASTLGATSTDTQYF
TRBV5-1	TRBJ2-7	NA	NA	TGCGCCAGCAGCGGGAGAGATTACGAGCAGTACTTC	CASSGRDYEQYF
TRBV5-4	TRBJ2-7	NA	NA	TGTGCCAGCAGCTTAAATAACAGGGACGAGCAGTACTTC	CASSLNNRDEQYF
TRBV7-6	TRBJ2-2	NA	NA	TGTGCCAGCAGTACGACACCGAACACCGGGGAGCTGTTTTTT	CASSTTPNTGELFF
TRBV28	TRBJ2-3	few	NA	TGTGCCAGCAGTTTATCGTCGGACCACACAGATACGCAGTATTTT	CASSLSSDHTDTQYF
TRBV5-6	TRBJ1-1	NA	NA	TGTGCCAGCAGTTTGACAGGTTTTCAGAACACTGAAGCTTTCTTT	CASSLTGFQNTEAFF
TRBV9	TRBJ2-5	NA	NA	TGTGCCAGCAGCGTAGCTAGTACTGGCAGATCCGCGACCCAGTACTTC	CASSVASTGRSATQYF
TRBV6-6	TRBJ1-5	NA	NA	TGTGCCAGCAGTCCGCAGGAGAATCAGCCCCAGCATTTT	CASSPQENQPQHF
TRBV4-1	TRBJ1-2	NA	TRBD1	TGCGCCAGCAGCCCGGGACAGAACTATGGCTACACCTTC	CASSPGQNYGYTF
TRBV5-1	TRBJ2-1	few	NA	TGCGCCAGCCGTTCCGGGGGTCCGAGCTCCTACAATGAGCAGTTCTTC	CASRSGGPSSYNEQFF
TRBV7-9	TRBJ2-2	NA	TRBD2	TGTGCCAGCAGTTGGGACTACGTCACCGGGGAGCTGTTTTTT	CASSWDYVTGELFF
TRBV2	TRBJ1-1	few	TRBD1	TGTGCCAGCCCCAGGGGGCGGGGGAACGCTGAAGCTTTCTTT	CASPRGRGNAEAFF
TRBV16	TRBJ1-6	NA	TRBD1	TGTGCCAGCAGCCAGGGTTGGACAGGGTCACCCCTCCACTTT	CASSQGWTGSPLHF
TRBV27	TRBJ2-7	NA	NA	TGTGCCAGCAGTTTATCCCGGAGCCTATACGAGCAGTACTTC	CASSLSRSLYEQYF
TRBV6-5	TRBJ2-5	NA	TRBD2	TGTGCCAGCAGTTACTGGGAGGGGTTGGAGACCCAGTACTTC	CASSYWEGLETQYF
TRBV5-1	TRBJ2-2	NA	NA	TGCGCCAGCAGCTGGGCAGGGCAAACCGGGGAGCTGTTTTTT	CASSWAGQTGELFF
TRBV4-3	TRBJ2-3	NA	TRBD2	TGCGCCAGCAGCCAAGCTAGCGGGGGGGCGGATACGCAGTATTTT	CASSQASGGADTQYF
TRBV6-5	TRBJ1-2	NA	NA	TGTGCCTCTACGTTAGGGGGCTACACCTTC	CASTLGGYTF
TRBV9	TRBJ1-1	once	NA	TGTGCCAGCAGCCCCCGGGGAGTGAACACTGAAGCTTTCTTT	CASSPRGVNTEAFF
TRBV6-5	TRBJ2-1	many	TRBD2	TGTGCCAGCTTGGGACTAGCGGGGAACAATGAGCAGTTCTTC	CASLGLAGNNEQFF
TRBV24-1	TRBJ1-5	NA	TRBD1	TGTGCCACCAGTCAGGGGGGGTTCGGTCAGCCCCAGCATTTT	CATSQGGFGQPQHF
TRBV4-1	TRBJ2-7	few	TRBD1	TGCGCCAGCAGCCAAGATATGCGACAGGGTATCGCCTACGAGCAGTACTTC	CASSQDMRQGIAYEQYF
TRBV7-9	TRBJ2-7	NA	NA	TGTGCCAGCAGCCCCTCCGAGCGAGCGTTTGAGTACTTC	CASSPSERAFEYF
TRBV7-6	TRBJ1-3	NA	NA	TGTGCCAGCAGCCCCTGGTTGGCCCTCTCTGGAAACACCATATATTTT	CASSPWLALSGNTIYF
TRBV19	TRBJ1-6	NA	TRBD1	TGTGCCAGTAGTCGAAAAGGACAGGGTAATTCACCCCTCCACTTT	CASSRKGQGNSPLHF
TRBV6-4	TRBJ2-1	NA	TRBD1	TGTGCCAGCAGTGGACGACAGGGCTCCTACAATGAGCAGTTCTTC	CASSGRQGSYNEQFF
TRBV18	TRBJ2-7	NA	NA	TGTGCCAGCTCACCAGGTTTCGACGAGCAGTACTTC	CASSPGFDEQYF